The present entry profiles one TCR beta chain with its context. Antigen specificity is unknown. V lost 7 bases, J lost 3 bases, and 12 bases lay in between. The CDR3 runs 12 residues. Per the germline V gene, CDR1 is SQVTM and CDR2 is ANQGSEA. Indicated time point: healthy volunteer bleed at 6 weeks. Total RNA extraction was carried out from unfractionated whole blood. The data were taken from a study of human T cells and chemical hapten exposure. Study summary: TCR yields differed between samples (mainly from small differences in pooled library volume). Notes on the study in general: Sensitization with DPC brought no change to TCRs above 1 in 1000 in frequency.

Individual cDNA molecules received unique molecular identifiers in the library. Authors' methods: TCR counts had a median of approximately 96,000 per sample and spanned about 23,224 to 690,600. TCRdb re-derived calls from the RACE reads in MiXCR, one entry per CDR3 protein. What appears here as the V and J calls and clone size reflects TCRdb's work, not the paper's. This repertoire shows about 80,000 distinct CDR3 sequences, 7% to 9.5% found once; its top ten account for roughly 1.5%. The receptor's source is a female donor in good health. Some clones in this sample may be carry-over from other donors' samples. What was sequenced was whole blood. The chain joins TRBV29-1 to TRBJ2-5; perhaps TRBD1 as D (6 bases). In DNA, the CDR3 is TGCAGCGGAAGGGCAGGGGAAGAGACCCAGTACTTC. Its translation: CSGRAGEETQYF.